These 27 T cell receptor beta chains originate from one sample sequenced in a study of cytomegalovirus exposure and HLA in healthy donors. Produced via immunoSEQ multiplex PCR; TCRdb's table is partial and in-frame only. The table shows 150,000 to 200,000 clones, with approximately 86% occurring only once. Sequenced material: PBMCs. The source is a woman between 18 and 29 years old in good health and CMV-seronegative.

The rearrangement uses TRBV19 and TRBJ2-7; maybe TRBD2 (5 bases). The CDR3 loop spans 13 amino acids. CDR1 LNHDA and CDR2 SQIVND come from the germline V gene (reference sequence). Between the trimmed V and J ends, which lost 6 bases and 3 bases, there was a span of 12 bases. CDR3 bases: TGTGCCAGTAGCCGCGAGGGTCGCTACGAGCAGTACTTC. Its translation: CASSREGRYEQYF.

This clone has only a few counts. CDR3 amino acids: CASSAQGGGYTF. CDR3 sequence (DNA): TGTGCCAGTAGTGCACAGGGAGGGGGCTACACCTTC. This chain joins TRBV19 and TRBJ1-2, with D perhaps matching TRBD1 (6 bases). The germline gives CDR1 LNHDA, CDR2 SQIVND (reference sequence). CDR3 length: 12 residues. V was trimmed by 5 bases and J by 8 bases, leaving 12 bases between them.

The chain couples TRBV5-5 to TRBJ2-7; 11 bases are a match to TRBD2. Per the germline V gene, CDR1 is SGHKS and CDR2 is YYEKEE (reference sequence). J lost 7 bases, V lost 4 bases, and 16 bases had no gene match. This CDR3 is 17 amino acids long. CDR3 in amino acids: CASSMTIAGGPEGEQYF. CDR3 nucleotides: TGTGCCAGCAGCATGACAATAGCGGGAGGGCCGGAGGGGGAGCAGTACTTC.

The chain joins TRBV9 to TRBJ1-2, with D unclear. Trimming shortened V by 7 bases and J by 2 bases, and 9 bases separated the two germline ends. CDR1 is SGDLS, CDR2 YYNGEE, per germline. This CDR3 is built from 12 residues. The CDR3 sequence: CASGRQNYGYTF. CDR3 nucleotide sequence: TGTGCCAGCGGCAGGCAGAACTATGGCTACACCTTC.

The chain links TRBV27 to TRBJ1-4; D is possibly TRBD1 (6 bases). Per the germline V gene, CDR1 is MNHEY and CDR2 is SMNVEV (reference sequence). V was cut by 6 bases and J by 5 bases, with 19 bases left in between. This CDR3 contains 16 residues. CDR3 protein: CASSSNQRGTNEKLFF. In DNA, the CDR3 is TGTGCCAGCAGCTCAAACCAAAGGGGGACGAATGAAAAACTGTTTTTT.

V and J are TRBV4-3 and TRBJ2-7, with a tentative D call TRBD2 (5 bases). CDR1 and CDR2 from the germline V gene are LGHNA and YSLEER. The CDR3 has 15 amino acids. With 0 bases removed from V and 6 bases from J, the gap between germline ends came to 15 bases. CDR3 nucleotides: TGCGCCAGCAGCCAAGATAGGAGTCTAGCATCCGAGCAGTACTTC. Protein sequence: CASSQDRSLASEQYF.

V gene TRBV30 combines with J gene TRBJ1-2; D possibly corresponds to TRBD1 (5 bases). The CDR3 length is 12 residues. Between the trimmed V and J ends, which lost 0 bases and 8 bases, there was a span of 10 bases. Germline lookup yields CDR1 GTSNPN and CDR2 SVGIG (reference sequence). CDR3 loop: CAWSVRREGYTF. The CDR3 region has the DNA TGTGCCTGGAGTGTACGCAGGGAAGGCTACACCTTC.

The chain employs TRBV5-1 and TRBJ2-7; D is uncertain. CDR1 and CDR2 (germline): SGHRS, YFSETQ. CDR3 size: 12 residues. The V end lost 1 base, the J end lost 3 bases, and 5 bases lay between the germline ends. The CDR3 region has the DNA TGCGCCAGCAGCTTGAATTACTACGAGCAGTACTTC. Its translation: CASSLNYYEQYF.

V usage is TRBV2 and J usage is TRBJ1-4, with D maybe TRBD1 (6 bases). The germline gives CDR1 SNHLY, CDR2 FYNNEI. Trimming pared 7 bases from V and 8 bases from J, leaving 17 bases between. This CDR3 has 14 residues. The CDR3 reads CASNSGVRSEKLFF. As DNA, the CDR3 is TGTGCCAGCAATTCAGGGGTCCGGTCGGAAAAACTGTTTTTT.

The V and J genes are TRBV11-2 and TRBJ2-7; D is perhaps TRBD2 (6 bases). Germline CDR1 is SGHAT and CDR2 is FQNNGV. The CDR3 runs to 15 residues. Trimming cost V 1 base and J 3 bases, with 13 bases left between them. The CDR3 is CASSLVLGGVYEQYF. The CDR3 DNA reads TGTGCCAGCAGCTTAGTTCTTGGAGGGGTCTACGAGCAGTACTTC.

The V and J genes are TRBV5-4 and TRBJ2-7; D gene ambiguous. The V and J ends lost 2 bases and 0 bases respectively, with 6 bases between them. CDR1 is SGHNT, CDR2 YYREEE, per germline (reference sequence). The CDR3 runs 13 residues. In DNA form, the CDR3 reads TGTGCCAGCAGCTTAGACATCTCCTACGAGCAGTACTTC. It specifies CASSLDISYEQYF.

The chain uses TRBV7-9 and TRBJ2-7, with D possibly TRBD2 on 5 matching bases. Germline CDR1 SEHNR, CDR2 FQNEAQ (reference sequence). The length of the CDR3 is 12 residues. V was trimmed by 6 bases and J by 4 bases, leaving 10 bases between them. CDR3 protein: CASRLGMYEQYF. CDR3 in DNA: TGTGCCAGCAGACTAGGGATGTACGAGCAGTACTTC.

The V call is TRBV29-1, the J call TRBJ2-7, with 9 bases identical to TRBD1. The junction had 6 bases not matched to a gene; V was cut back by 5 bases and J by 1 base. The CDR3 covers 14 residues. In germline, CDR1 is SQVTM, CDR2 ANQGSEA. This CDR3 is CSVHDRGSSYEQYF. CDR3 nucleotides: TGCAGCGTTCATGACAGGGGGAGTTCCTACGAGCAGTACTTC.

V and J are TRBV25-1 and TRBJ2-7, with D perhaps TRBD1 (6 bases). The germline CDR1 and CDR2 sequences are MGHDK and SYGVNS. V was pared by 3 bases and J by 2 bases, with 17 bases between. CDR3 length: 16 residues. This CDR3 is CASSDPPGELTYEQYF. The CDR3 coding sequence is TGTGCCAGCAGTGACCCTCCAGGGGAATTGACCTACGAGCAGTACTTC.

This chain links TRBV5-6 with TRBJ2-4; D is perhaps TRBD2 (5 bases). V lost 1 base and J 0 bases, leaving 14 bases between the germline ends. The V gene's germline CDR1 is SGHDT and CDR2 YYEEEE. The CDR3 runs 17 residues. CDR3 DNA: TGTGCCAGCAGCTTGAGGGTTAGTCGGGAAGCCAAAAACATTCAGTACTTC. It is translated as CASSLRVSREAKNIQYF.

The J gene is TRBJ1-5, the V gene TRBV7-8; D is unresolved. The CDR3 totals 16 residues. V gave up 3 bases and J gave up 5 bases, with 17 bases separating them. Germline V CDR1 and CDR2: SGHVS, FQNEAQ. CDR3 DNA: TGTGCCAGCAGCTTCGACACTACGGGAGGCCATCAGCCCCAGCATTTT. Translating gives CASSFDTTGGHQPQHF.

This chain joins TRBV7-6 and TRBJ2-4; D possibly corresponds to TRBD2 (5 bases). The CDR3 runs to 16 residues. Germline values: CDR1 SGHVS, CDR2 FNYEAQ. Trimming cost V 5 bases and J 0 bases, with 14 bases left between them. The CDR3 DNA sequence: TGTGCCAGCAGCGAGGGAACCGGTCTAGCCAAAAACATTCAGTACTTC. Protein sequence: CASSEGTGLAKNIQYF.

This clone was observed a single time. The V call is TRBV27, the J call TRBJ2-5, with TRBD1 matching over 7 bases. This CDR3 region has 15 residues. V dropped 5 bases and J dropped 7; count of bases not matched to a gene: 13. Germline assignment: CDR1 MNHEY and CDR2 SMNVEV (reference sequence). The CDR3 nucleotides are TGTGCCAGCAGTCCCACCGAGGCTTCAGGGGGGACCCAGTACTTC. Residues: CASSPTEASGGTQYF.

The chain has TRBV6-1 and TRBJ2-3; tentatively, D is TRBD2 (6 bases). V was cut by 6 bases and J by 6 bases, with 19 bases left in between. In germline, CDR1 is MNHNS, CDR2 SASEGT. The CDR3 spans 15 residues. The DNA for the CDR3 is TGTGCCAGCAGCGATACCGACCCAGGGAGGGATACGCAGTATTTT. This translates into CASSDTDPGRDTQYF.

This sequence joins TRBV7-6 and TRBJ2-7, with 8 bases that match TRBD1. The CDR3 has 15 amino acids. Germline loops: CDR1 SGHVS, CDR2 FNYEAQ. The trim removed 3 bases at V and 2 bases at J, leaving 6 bases unmatched. CDR3 sequence reads: CASSFDPDRAYEQYF. The CDR3 coding sequence is TGTGCCAGCAGCTTCGACCCGGACAGGGCCTACGAGCAGTACTTC.

This clone appeared a single time. The chain is built from TRBV18 and TRBJ1-1; D gene unclear. The CDR3 loop spans 14 amino acids. Trimming removed 3 bases at V and 10 bases at J, with 18 bases between. The V gene's germline CDR1 is KGHSH and CDR2 LQKENI. The CDR3 region has the DNA TGTGCCAGCTCACCTCCCCGGCCCAATAGAGGAGCTTTCTTT. Protein product: CASSPPRPNRGAFF. The variable domain in full, completed from reference TRBV18 and TRBJ1-1, reads NAGVMQNPRHLVRRRGQEARLRCSPMKGHSHVYWYRQLPEEGLKFMVYLQKENIIDESGMPKERFSAEFPKEGPSILRIQQVVRGDSAAYFCASSPPRPNRGAFFGQGTRLTVV.

The gene calls are TRBV11-2 and TRBJ2-7, with TRBD1 as a possible D gene (7 bases). V was shortened by 7 bases and J by 1 base, with 20 bases between the two germline ends. The CDR3 covers 16 residues. Germline CDR1 reads SGHAT; CDR2 reads FQNNGV. This chain's CDR3 is CASIQGEVRTSYEQYF. CDR3 nucleotides: TGTGCCAGCATCCAGGGGGAGGTACGCACTTCCTACGAGCAGTACTTC.

V usage is TRBV7-9 and J usage is TRBJ1-1; tentative D call: TRBD1 (6 bases). The length of the CDR3 is 19 residues. Germline CDR1 reads SEHNR; CDR2 reads FQNEAQ (reference sequence). Trimming took off 2 bases at V and 4 bases at J, with 26 bases between the two ends. In nucleotides, the CDR3 is TGTGCCAGCAGCTTAACTGGGGGCCTGCGAGGGGAATCGGGCACTGAAGCTTTCTTT. Translation gives CASSLTGGLRGESGTEAFF.

The chain couples TRBV19 to TRBJ2-5, with 7 bases identical to TRBD2. V lost 7 bases to trimming and J lost 3 bases; unmatched junction nucleotides: 8. Germline V CDR1 and CDR2: LNHDA, SQIVND (reference sequence). The CDR3 covers 14 residues. CDR3 nucleotides: TGTGCCAGTACGCGGAAGGGAGGGAAAGAGACCCAGTACTTC. Its translation is CASTRKGGKETQYF. The full variable domain, completed using reference TRBV19 and TRBJ2-5, is DGGITQSPKYLFRKEGQNVTLSCEQNLNHDAMYWYRQDPGQGLRLIYYSQIVNDFQKGDIAEGYSVSREKKESFPLTVTSAQKNPTAFYLCASTRKGGKETQYFGPGTRLLVL.

V gene TRBV6-1 combines with J gene TRBJ2-3, with D tentatively TRBD2 (6 bases). Trimming stripped 4 bases from V and 4 bases from J, with 21 bases between. CDR3 length: 17 residues. The germline gives CDR1 MNHNS, CDR2 SASEGT. For the CDR3, the DNA is TGTGCCAGCAGTGGAAAGGGTAGCGGAAGAAGGTCAGATACGCAGTATTTT. Amino acid sequence: CASSGKGSGRRSDTQYF.

CDR3 sequence (DNA): TGTGCCAGAAGCTCCCTTTCGACAGGGGAAGGCACTGAAGCTTTCTTT. It is translated as CARSSLSTGEGTEAFF. This chain links TRBV5-3 with TRBJ1-1; 8 nucleotides line up with TRBD1. TRBV5-3 is identified as an open reading frame with a role that is uncertain. The V segment lost 3 bases and the J segment 4 bases; nucleotides outside the gene matches: 11. This CDR3 contains 16 residues.

The rearrangement joins TRBV5-1 to TRBJ2-4; the match to TRBD1 covers 10 bases. The V and J ends lost 5 bases and 1 base, in that order; junction bases with no gene match: 21. The length of the CDR3 is 21 residues. From germline, CDR1 is SGHRS and CDR2 YFSETQ. This CDR3 reads CASRHLVTGQGVLSAKNIQYF. CDR3 DNA sequence: TGCGCCAGCAGACACCTGGTTACAGGACAGGGGGTTCTATCGGCCAAAAACATTCAGTACTTC.